These T cell receptor beta chains were read from a single sample in a study of early T cells in non-severe SARS-CoV-2 infection. One entry per CDR3 protein, called by TCRdb with MiXCR from the 5' RACE reads. This table holds about 110,000 distinct CDR3 sequences, roughly 12% found once. The sample consisted of whole blood, taken at baseline. Receptors originate from an adult who was a healthcare worker with PCR-confirmed SARS-CoV-2 infection or an uninfected control (not recorded which). Both conserved end residues are part of each CDR3. Fields, in order: V gene, J gene, CDR3 protein.

>TRBV20-1|TRBJ2-7
CSARIGVGAKEQYF
>TRBV30|TRBJ2-5
CAWSVGGAQETQYF
>TRBV7-6|TRBJ2-1
CASSPHRKRESNEQFF
>TRBV6-2/TRBV6-3|TRBJ2-7
CASSYPDHGLAGRSYEQYF
>TRBV5-5|TRBJ1-1
CASSWTVTNTEAFF
>TRBV20-1|TRBJ2-7
CSARGGTRDEQYF
>TRBV11-2|TRBJ1-1
CASFARVNTEAFF
>TRBV7-6|TRBJ1-3
CASSLAADSGNTIYF
>TRBV24-1|TRBJ2-1
CATSDLLAGAGQFF
>TRBV19|TRBJ2-3
CASSISGGTTDTQYF
>TRBV5-1|TRBJ1-2
CASSSGGGTPYGYTF
>TRBV7-9|TRBJ1-1
CASSLGGAEVFF
>TRBV20-1|TRBJ1-5
CSALPQPQHF
>TRBV20-1|TRBJ1-1
CSARTGVNTEAFF
>TRBV29-1|TRBJ1-1
CSVEARGDTEAFF
>TRBV18|TRBJ2-3
CASSPVAAPNTDTQYF
>TRBV18|TRBJ1-1
CASSEGGTEAFF
>TRBV11-2|TRBJ2-4
CASSLRYGEEDIQYF
>TRBV28|TRBJ2-7
CASRPGPAYEQYF
>TRBV11-2|TRBJ1-1
CASSWGTAEYRMNTEAFF
>TRBV6-1|TRBJ1-1
CASTARAFVHTEAFF
>TRBV7-2|TRBJ2-7
CASSLGGTAVVEQYF
>TRBV27|TRBJ2-7
CASSSLISTGRPYEQYF
>TRBV7-9|TRBJ2-1
CASRPGREFVTTYNEQFF
>TRBV28|TRBJ1-3
CASSLSGQGGNTIYF
>TRBV7-3|TRBJ2-7
CASSLGVSGEQYF
>TRBV29-1|TRBJ2-1
CSVARLATYNEQFF
>TRBV12-3/TRBV12-4|TRBJ2-5
CASSLRPGETQYF
>TRBV6-6|TRBJ1-4
CASSYYSGKHSEKLFF
>TRBV11-1|TRBJ2-1
CASLSSYNEQFF
>TRBV27|TRBJ2-1
CASSSPNEQFF
>TRBV24-1|TRBJ1-1
CATRKNRNTEAFF
>TRBV29-1|TRBJ1-1
CSVGPTGIGTEAFF
>TRBV20-1|TRBJ2-3
CSARFRRDPDTQYF
>TRBV5-1|TRBJ1-6
CASSLGRGDNSPLHF
>TRBV20-1|TRBJ1-3
CSAPGPYSGNTIYF
>TRBV20-1|TRBJ2-5
CSARDPQGASYQETQYF
>TRBV6-6|TRBJ2-5
CASRTRGTGQETQYF
>TRBV28|TRBJ2-3
CASSFPRGGTDTQYF
>TRBV28|TRBJ2-5
CASIALRARETQYF
>TRBV7-6|TRBJ1-3
CASSLASHSGNTIYF
>TRBV4-1|TRBJ2-5
CASSPSGQHQETQYF
>TRBV24-1|TRBJ2-7
CATSDFSQGRPYEQYF
>TRBV9|TRBJ1-1
CASSEWDRGVVTEAFF
>TRBV29-1|TRBJ1-1
CSDNFRNTEAFF
>TRBV28|TRBJ2-1
CASLSGRRAYNEQFF
>TRBV19|TRBJ1-5
CASNTLDTHSNQPQHF
>TRBV9|TRBJ2-3
CASSGSRDTQYF
>TRBV27|TRBJ1-2
CASSPTGERDGYTF
>TRBV7-9|TRBJ1-2
CASSLVSGAPLYGYTF
>TRBV6-1|TRBJ1-5
CASSEGRANQPQHF
>TRBV6-6|TRBJ2-1
CASSGSSYNEQFF
>TRBV12-3/TRBV12-4|TRBJ2-1
CASSFFQGDHSYNEQFF
>TRBV18|TRBJ2-3
CASSPRTSRPDTQYF